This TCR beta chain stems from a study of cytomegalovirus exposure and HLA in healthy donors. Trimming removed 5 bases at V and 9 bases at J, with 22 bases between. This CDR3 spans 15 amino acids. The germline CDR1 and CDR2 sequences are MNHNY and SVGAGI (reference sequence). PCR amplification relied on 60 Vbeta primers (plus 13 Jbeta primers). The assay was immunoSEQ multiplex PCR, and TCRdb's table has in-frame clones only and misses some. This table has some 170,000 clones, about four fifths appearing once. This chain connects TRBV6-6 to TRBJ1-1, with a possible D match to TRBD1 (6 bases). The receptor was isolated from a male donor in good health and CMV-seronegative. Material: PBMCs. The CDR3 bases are TGTGCCAGCAGTCCCCCCCTCGGGGACACAAGAAAAGCTTTCTTT. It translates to CASSPPLGDTRKAFF.